Listed here are 5 T cell receptor beta chains from one sample, sequenced in a study of regulatory T cells in long-lasting Graves disease. Sequencing libraries for TCR beta were prepared with iRepertoire HTBI primers and Arm-PCR of CDR3 regions. TCRdb recomputed calls from the multiplex PCR reads with MiXCR, one row per CDR3 protein. This sample has about 420,000 distinct CDR3 sequences, with 15% to 20% found just once. This sample's time point: newly diagnosed GD, antithyroid drugs for less than 3 months. Researchers made the TCR library from RNA that was extracted from PBMCs. These data were also reused for a study on T cells in Graves' hyperthyroidism and ophthalmopathy.

The sample was peripheral blood mononuclear cells (PBMCs), taken at new diagnosis, from a patient treated with antithyroid drugs. All receptors derive from a woman under 30 with Graves disease.

This clonotype was observed many times. The chain joins TRBV7-9 to TRBJ2-3; D call uncertain. The CDR3 is 12 residues long. V lost 3 bases to trimming and J lost 4 bases, with 5 bases between them. Germline CDR1 reads SEHNR; CDR2 reads FQNEAQ (reference sequence). CDR3 nucleotide sequence: TGTGCCAGCAGCTTGATCCCAGATACGCAGTATTTT. Translation gives CASSLIPDTQYF.

This chain joins TRBV6-1 and TRBJ1-6; 8 nucleotides agree with TRBD1. CDR3 length: 18 residues. The germline gives CDR1 MNHNS, CDR2 SASEGT. Unmatched junction bases numbered 5, after V lost 1 base and J lost 0 bases. The CDR3 region has the DNA TGTGCCAGCAGTGAAGAGGGACAGGCGAGCTCCTATAATTCACCCCTCCACTTT. Protein product: CASSEEGQASSYNSPLHF.

Notes on this clonotype: At one boundary the junction diverges from the germline segment, which might be a read error. The genes are TRBV6-2 or TRBV6-3 and TRBJ2-3; D perhaps matches TRBD2 (6 bases). This CDR3 contains 16 residues. Germline V gene lookup returns CDR1 MNHEY and CDR2 SVGEGT. CDR3 nucleotides: TGTGCCAGCAGCTACTCGCTAGCGACTAGCACAGATACGCAGTATTTT. Translation: CASSYSLATSTDTQYF.

This sequence joins TRBV2 and TRBJ2-7; D is uncertain. The CDR3 has 14 residues. Germline V CDR1 and CDR2: SNHLY, FYNNEI. V lost 9 bases, J lost 4 bases, and 19 bases lay in between. The CDR3 coding sequence is TGTGCCAGTAGGACGGGTACCCTAGGATACGAGCAGTACTTC. Its protein is CASRTGTLGYEQYF.

This clonotype was detected ten times or more. The rearrangement links TRBV7-6 to TRBJ2-5; TRBD2 matches 14 bases. CDR3 length: 15 residues. After removal of 5 bases from V and 4 bases from J, the junction contained 3 bases not matched to a gene. The germline V gene encodes CDR1 SGHVS and CDR2 FNYEAQ. The CDR3 sequence: CASSPGTSGRETQYF. The CDR3 coding sequence is TGTGCCAGCAGCCCAGGGACTAGCGGGAGAGAGACCCAGTACTTC.